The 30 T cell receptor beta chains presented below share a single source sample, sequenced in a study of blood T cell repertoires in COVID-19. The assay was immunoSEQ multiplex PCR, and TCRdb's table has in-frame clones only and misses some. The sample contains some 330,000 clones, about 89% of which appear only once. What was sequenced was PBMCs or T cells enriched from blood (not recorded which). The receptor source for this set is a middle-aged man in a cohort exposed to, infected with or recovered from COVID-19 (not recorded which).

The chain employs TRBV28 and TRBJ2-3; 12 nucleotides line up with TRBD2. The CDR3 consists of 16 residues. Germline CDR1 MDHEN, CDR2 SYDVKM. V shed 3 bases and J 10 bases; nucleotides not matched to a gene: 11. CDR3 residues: CASSFPTSGRIKPQYF. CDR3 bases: TGTGCCAGCAGTTTCCCTACTAGCGGGAGGATTAAACCGCAGTATTTT.

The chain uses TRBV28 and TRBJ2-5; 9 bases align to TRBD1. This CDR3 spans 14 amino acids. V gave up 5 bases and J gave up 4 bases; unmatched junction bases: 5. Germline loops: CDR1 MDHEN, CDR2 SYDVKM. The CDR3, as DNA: TGTGCCAGCAGTCGGGACAGGGCGGCAGAGACCCAGTACTTC. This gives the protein CASSRDRAAETQYF.

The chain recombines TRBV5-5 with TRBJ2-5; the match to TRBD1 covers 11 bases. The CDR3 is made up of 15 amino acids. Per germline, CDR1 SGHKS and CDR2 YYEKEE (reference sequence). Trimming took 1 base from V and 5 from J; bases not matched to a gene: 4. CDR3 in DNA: TGTGCCAGCAGCTTGTGGACAGGGGGCGCGGAGACCCAGTACTTC. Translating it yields CASSLWTGGAETQYF.

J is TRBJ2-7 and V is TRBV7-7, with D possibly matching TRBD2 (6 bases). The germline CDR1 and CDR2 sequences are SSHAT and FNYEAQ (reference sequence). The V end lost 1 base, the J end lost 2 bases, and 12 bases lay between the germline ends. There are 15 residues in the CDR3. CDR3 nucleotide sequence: TGTGCCAGCAGCTTAGGAGCGGGTTCAACCTACGAGCAGTACTTC. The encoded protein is CASSLGAGSTYEQYF.

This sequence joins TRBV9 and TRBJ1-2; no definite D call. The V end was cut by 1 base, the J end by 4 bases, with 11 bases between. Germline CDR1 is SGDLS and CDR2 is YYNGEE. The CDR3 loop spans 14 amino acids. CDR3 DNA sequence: TGTGCCAGCAGCGTAACATGGAGTAGCTATGGCTACACCTTC. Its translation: CASSVTWSSYGYTF.

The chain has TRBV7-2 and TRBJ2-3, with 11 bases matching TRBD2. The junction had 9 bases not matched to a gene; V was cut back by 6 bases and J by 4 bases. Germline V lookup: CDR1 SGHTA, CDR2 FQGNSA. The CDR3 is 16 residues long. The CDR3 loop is CASRLRLAGNPDTQYF. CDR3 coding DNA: TGTGCCAGCAGACTAAGACTAGCGGGGAACCCAGATACGCAGTATTTT.

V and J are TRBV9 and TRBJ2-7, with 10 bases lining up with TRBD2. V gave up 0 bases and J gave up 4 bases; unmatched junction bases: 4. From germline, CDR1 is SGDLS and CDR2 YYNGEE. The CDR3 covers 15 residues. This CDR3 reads CASSVGLAGVYEQYF. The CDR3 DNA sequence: TGTGCCAGCAGCGTAGGGCTAGCGGGAGTTTACGAGCAGTACTTC.

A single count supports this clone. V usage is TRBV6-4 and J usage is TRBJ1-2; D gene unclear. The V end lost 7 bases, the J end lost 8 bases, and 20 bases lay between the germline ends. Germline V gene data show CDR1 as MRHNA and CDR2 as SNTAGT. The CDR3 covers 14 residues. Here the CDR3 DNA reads TGTGCCAGCAAACCCGACATTACGGTAGGCGGCTACACCTTC. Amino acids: CASKPDITVGGYTF.

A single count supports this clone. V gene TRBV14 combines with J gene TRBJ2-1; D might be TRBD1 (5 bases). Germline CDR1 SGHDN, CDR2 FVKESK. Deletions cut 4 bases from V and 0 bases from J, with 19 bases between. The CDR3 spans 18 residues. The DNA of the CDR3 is TGTGCCAGCAGCCGAAGACTGCAGGGTTTCATCTCCTACAATGAGCAGTTCTTC. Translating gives CASSRRLQGFISYNEQFF.

This CDR3 is CASSSSGRGEQYF. The CDR3 nucleotides are TGTGCCAGCAGCTCTAGCGGGAGGGGCGAGCAGTACTTC. The V gene is TRBV11-2, the J gene TRBJ2-7; TRBD2 agrees at 12 bases. The CDR3 extends over 13 amino acids. The germline gives CDR1 SGHAT, CDR2 FQNNGV. The V segment lost 4 bases and the J segment 6 bases; nucleotides outside the gene matches: 1. Looking up the rest from reference TRBV11-2 and TRBJ2-7 gives the full variable domain: EAGVAQSPRYKIIEKRQSVAFWCNPISGHATLYWYQQILGQGPKLLIQFQNNGVVDDSQLPKDRFSAERLKGVDSTLKIQPAKLEDSAVYLCASSSSGRGEQYFGPGTRLTVT.

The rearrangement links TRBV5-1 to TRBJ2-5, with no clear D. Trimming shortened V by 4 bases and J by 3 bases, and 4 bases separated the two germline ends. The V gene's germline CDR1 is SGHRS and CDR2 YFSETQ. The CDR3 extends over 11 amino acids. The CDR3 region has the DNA TGCGCCAGCAGCCCAGAAGAGACCCAGTACTTC. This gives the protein CASSPEETQYF.

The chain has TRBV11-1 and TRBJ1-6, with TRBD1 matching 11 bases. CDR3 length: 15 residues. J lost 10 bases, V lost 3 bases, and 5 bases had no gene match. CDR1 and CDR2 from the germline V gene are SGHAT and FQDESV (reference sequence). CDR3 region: CASSFLDRGPSPLHF. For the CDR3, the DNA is TGTGCCAGCAGCTTCCTGGACAGGGGGCCATCACCCCTCCACTTT.

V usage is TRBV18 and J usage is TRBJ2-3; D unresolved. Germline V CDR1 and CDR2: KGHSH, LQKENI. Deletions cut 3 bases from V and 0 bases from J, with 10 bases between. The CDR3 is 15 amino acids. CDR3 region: CASSPSNPSTDTQYF. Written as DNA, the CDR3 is TGTGCCAGCTCACCTAGCAACCCTAGCACAGATACGCAGTATTTT.

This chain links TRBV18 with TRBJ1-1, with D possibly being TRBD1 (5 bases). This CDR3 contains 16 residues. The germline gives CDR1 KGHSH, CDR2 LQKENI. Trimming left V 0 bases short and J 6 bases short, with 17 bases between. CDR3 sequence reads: CASSPPGLAGLPEAFF. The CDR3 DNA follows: TGTGCCAGCTCACCACCAGGGTTGGCGGGACTACCTGAAGCTTTCTTT.

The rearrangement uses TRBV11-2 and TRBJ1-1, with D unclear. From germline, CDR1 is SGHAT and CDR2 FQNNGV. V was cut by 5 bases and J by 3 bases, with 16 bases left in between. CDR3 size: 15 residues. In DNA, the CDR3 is TGTGCCAGCAGCGTACCGGGTGTCGGGGACACTGAAGCTTTCTTT. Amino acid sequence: CASSVPGVGDTEAFF.

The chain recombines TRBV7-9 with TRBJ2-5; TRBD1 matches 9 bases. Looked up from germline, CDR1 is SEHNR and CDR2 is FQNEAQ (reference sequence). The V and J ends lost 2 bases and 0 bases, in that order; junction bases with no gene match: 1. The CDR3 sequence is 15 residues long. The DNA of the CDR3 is TGTGCCAGCAGCTTAAGGGACAGGGACCAAGAGACCCAGTACTTC. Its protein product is CASSLRDRDQETQYF.

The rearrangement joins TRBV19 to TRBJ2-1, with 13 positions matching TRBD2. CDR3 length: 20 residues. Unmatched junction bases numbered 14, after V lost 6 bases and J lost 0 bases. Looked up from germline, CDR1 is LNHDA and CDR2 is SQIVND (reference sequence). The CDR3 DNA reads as TGTGCCAGTAGCCCACCACCGGGACTAGCGGGACAAAGCTCCTACAATGAGCAGTTCTTC. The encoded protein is CASSPPPGLAGQSSYNEQFF.

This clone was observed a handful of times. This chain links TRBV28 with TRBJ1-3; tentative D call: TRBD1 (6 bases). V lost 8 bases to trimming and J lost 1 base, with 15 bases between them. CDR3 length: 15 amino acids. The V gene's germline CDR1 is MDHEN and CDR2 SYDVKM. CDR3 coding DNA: TGTGCCAGCCTTCCCGGGACAACTTCTGGAAACACCATATATTTT. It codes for CASLPGTTSGNTIYF. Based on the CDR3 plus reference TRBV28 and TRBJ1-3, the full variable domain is DVKVTQSSRYLVKRTGEKVFLECVQDMDHENMFWYRQDPGLGLRLIYFSYDVKMKEKGDIPEGYSVSREKKERFSLILESASTNQTSMYLCASLPGTTSGNTIYFGEGSWLTVV.

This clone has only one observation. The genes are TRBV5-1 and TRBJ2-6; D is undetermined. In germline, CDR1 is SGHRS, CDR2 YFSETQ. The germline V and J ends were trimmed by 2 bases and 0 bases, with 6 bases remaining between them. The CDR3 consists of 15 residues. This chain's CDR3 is CASSLQDSGANVLTF. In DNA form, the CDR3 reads TGCGCCAGCAGCTTACAAGACTCTGGGGCCAACGTCCTGACTTTC.

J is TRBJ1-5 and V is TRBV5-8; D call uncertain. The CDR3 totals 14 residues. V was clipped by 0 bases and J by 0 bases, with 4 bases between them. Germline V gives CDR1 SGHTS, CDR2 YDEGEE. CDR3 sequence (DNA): TGTGCCAGCAGCTTGGACAGTAGCAATCAGCCCCAGCATTTT. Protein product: CASSLDSSNQPQHF.

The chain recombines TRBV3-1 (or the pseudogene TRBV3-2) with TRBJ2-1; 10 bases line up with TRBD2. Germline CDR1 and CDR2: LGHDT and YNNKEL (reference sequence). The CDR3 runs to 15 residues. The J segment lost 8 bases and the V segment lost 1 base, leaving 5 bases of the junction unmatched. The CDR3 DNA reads TGTGCCAGCAGCCAAGTCCTAGCGGGAGTCGATGAGCAGTTCTTC. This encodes CASSQVLAGVDEQFF.

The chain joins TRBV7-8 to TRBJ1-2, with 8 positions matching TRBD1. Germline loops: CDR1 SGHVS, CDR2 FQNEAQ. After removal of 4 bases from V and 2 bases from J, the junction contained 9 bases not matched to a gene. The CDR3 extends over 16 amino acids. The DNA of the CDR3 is TGTGCCAGCAGCTCACGACAGGGGTTGGGGAACTATGGCTACACCTTC. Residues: CASSSRQGLGNYGYTF. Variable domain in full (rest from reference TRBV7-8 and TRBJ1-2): GAGVSQSPRYKVAKRGQDVALRCDPISGHVSLFWYQQALGQGPEFLTYFQNEAQLDKSGLPSDRFFAERPEGSVSTLKIQRTQQEDSAVYLCASSSRQGLGNYGYTFGSGTRLTVV.

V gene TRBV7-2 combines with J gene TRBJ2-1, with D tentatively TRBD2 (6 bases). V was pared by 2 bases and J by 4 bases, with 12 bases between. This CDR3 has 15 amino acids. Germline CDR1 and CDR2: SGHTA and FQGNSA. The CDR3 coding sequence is TGTGCCAGCAGCTTAACGGTGGCGGGGTACAATGAGCAGTTCTTC. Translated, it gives CASSLTVAGYNEQFF.

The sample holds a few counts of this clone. The CDR3 is CASSLVDRGRETQYF. The CDR3 DNA sequence: TGCGCCAGCAGCTTGGTAGACAGGGGGCGGGAGACCCAGTACTTC. The rearrangement joins TRBV5-1 to TRBJ2-5; 10 nucleotides align to TRBD1. There are 15 residues in the CDR3. J lost 5 bases, V lost 0 bases, and 4 bases had no gene match. From germline, CDR1 is SGHRS and CDR2 YFSETQ.

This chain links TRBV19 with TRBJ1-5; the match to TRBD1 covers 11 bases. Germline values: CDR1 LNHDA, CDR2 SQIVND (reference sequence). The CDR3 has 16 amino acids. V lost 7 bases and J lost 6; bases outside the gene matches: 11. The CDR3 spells CASTTLGQGDVQPQHF. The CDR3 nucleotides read TGTGCCAGTACGACCCTGGGACAGGGGGATGTTCAGCCCCAGCATTTT.

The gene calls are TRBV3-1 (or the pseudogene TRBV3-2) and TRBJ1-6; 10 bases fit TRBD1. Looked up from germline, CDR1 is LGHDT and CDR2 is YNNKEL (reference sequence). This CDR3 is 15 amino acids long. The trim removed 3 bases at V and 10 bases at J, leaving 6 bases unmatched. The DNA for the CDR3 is TGTGCCAGCAGCCAGGAGACAGGGGGCGTATCACCCCTCCACTTT. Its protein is CASSQETGGVSPLHF.

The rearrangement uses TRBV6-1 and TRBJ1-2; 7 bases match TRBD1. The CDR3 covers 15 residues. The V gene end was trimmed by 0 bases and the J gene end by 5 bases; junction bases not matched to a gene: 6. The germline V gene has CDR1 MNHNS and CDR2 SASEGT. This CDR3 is CASSEAHRGLYGYTF. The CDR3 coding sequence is TGTGCCAGCAGTGAAGCCCACAGGGGACTGTATGGCTACACCTTC.

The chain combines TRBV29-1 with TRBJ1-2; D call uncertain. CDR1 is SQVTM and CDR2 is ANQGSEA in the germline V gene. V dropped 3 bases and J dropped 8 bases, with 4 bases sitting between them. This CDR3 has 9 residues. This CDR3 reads CSVEGGYTF. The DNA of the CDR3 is TGCAGCGTTGAGGGCGGCTACACCTTC.

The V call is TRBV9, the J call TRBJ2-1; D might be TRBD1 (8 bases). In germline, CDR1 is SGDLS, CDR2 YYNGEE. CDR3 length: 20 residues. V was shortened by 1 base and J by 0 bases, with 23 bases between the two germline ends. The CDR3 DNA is TGTGCCAGCAGCGTACGGACAGGGTTTAGCGGGCAAAGCTCCTACAATGAGCAGTTCTTC. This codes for CASSVRTGFSGQSSYNEQFF.

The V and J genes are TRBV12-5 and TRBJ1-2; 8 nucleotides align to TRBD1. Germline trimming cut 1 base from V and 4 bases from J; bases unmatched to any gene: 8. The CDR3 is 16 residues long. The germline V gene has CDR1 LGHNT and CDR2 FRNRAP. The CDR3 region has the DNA TGTGCTAGTGGTTTGGACAGGGGGAGGGCTTCCTATGGCTACACCTTC. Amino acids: CASGLDRGRASYGYTF.